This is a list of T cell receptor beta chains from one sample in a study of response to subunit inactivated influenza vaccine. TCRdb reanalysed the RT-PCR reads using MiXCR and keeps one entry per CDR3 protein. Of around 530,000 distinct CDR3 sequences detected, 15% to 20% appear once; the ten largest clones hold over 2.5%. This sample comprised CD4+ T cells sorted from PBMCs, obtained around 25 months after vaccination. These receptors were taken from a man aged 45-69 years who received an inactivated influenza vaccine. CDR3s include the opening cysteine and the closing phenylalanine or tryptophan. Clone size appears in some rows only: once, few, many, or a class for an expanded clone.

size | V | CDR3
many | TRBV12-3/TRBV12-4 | CASTDRRGRTGTDTQYF
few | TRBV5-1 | CASSLAPGHYEQYF
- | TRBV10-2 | CASSERIGPGGRETQYF
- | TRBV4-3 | CASSPSGGGGNEQFF
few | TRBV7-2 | CASSLGSLGRGEKLFF
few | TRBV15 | CATSRGGQVETQYF
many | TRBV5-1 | CASSWAGGDEKLFF
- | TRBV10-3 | CATSVQGGRTDTQYF
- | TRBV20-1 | CSARLAGVPDTQYF
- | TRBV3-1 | CASSQELGRTNSPLHF
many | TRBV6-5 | CASTNPDTQYF
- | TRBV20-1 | CSVRAGGYSPLHF
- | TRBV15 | CATSRDDSSGNTIYF
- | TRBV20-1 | CSANGGVNTEAFF
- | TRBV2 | CASTVSRDTGELFF
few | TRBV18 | CASYGQGDGANVLTF
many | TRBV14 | CASSQELIVNEQFF
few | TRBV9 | CASSGGRLLAGDYNEQFF
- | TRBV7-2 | CASSPPNRGIRGTQYF
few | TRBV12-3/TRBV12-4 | CASSLMLDTDTQYF
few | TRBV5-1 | CASSPSGTGGTEAFF
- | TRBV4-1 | CASSPERTASYGYTF
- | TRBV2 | CASSDRVFENTQYF
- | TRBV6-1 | CASSGTSASQETQYF
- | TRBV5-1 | CASSLRVVGPPLHF
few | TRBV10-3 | CAINGVAGERSTDTQYF
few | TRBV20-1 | CSAREPGTGANVLTF
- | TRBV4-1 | CASSPSQARSYEQYF